The sequence of this T cell receptor (beta chain) was determined in a study of T cell changes during pregnancy in multiple sclerosis. This table comes from immunoSEQ multiplex PCR, and its TCRdb copy is limited to in-frame clones, with some not included. This repertoire shows about 59,000 clones, about 90% found once; its top ten account for approximately 3%. The CDR3 sequence is 17 residues long. Sequences were derived from peripheral blood, sampled in the second trimester of pregnancy. This TCR came from a female donor in good health, enrolled as a control in a pregnancy study. This chain connects TRBV1 to TRBJ2-2; the D call of TRBD2 is as the table states it, not checked on the DNA. TRBV1 is described as a pseudogene. The CDR3 sequence: CTSSQVFRDSNTGELFF. CDR3 coding DNA: TGCACCAGCAGCCAAGTCTTCCGGGACTCCAACACCGGGGAGCTGTTTTTT.